These T cell receptor beta chains were read from a single sample in a study of CD8+ T cells in alopecia areata. Assay: immunoSEQ multiplex PCR; the TCRdb copy retains only in-frame clones and omits some. The data show some 220,000 clones, with about 57% seen just once and 1.6% held by the top ten. The specimen was CD4+ T cells sorted from blood, collected at week 4, from a patient treated with tofacitinib. The receptors shown here come from a human donor with alopecia areata. Each CDR3 is given with its conserved first and last residue.

j_call,v_call,cdr3_aa
TRBJ1-1,TRBV29-1,CSVDRQGAEAFF
TRBJ2-5,TRBV5-1,CASRTDQETQYF
TRBJ1-4,TRBV29-1,CSVEDHRDKLFF
TRBJ2-5,TRBV29-1,CSVERGETQYF
TRBJ2-1,TRBV28,CASTPWKRDEQFF
TRBJ2-4,TRBV7-2,CASSPRAKNIQYF
TRBJ2-1,TRBV29-1,CSVEGVPGQSSYNEQFF
TRBJ2-4,TRBV29-1,CSVSLAAKNIQYF
TRBJ2-6,TRBV7-2,CASSYGANVLTF
TRBJ1-2,TRBV5-1,CASSPAGQETRGYTF
TRBJ1-2,TRBV7-8,CASSLARGSLNGYTF
TRBJ1-2,TRBV19,CASSQGINYGYTF
TRBJ2-1,TRBV14,CASSQASGGAEFF
TRBJ2-3,TRBV4-3,CASSLAGTGGTDTQYF
TRBJ2-7,TRBV4-3,CASSQQSMPSYEQYF
TRBJ1-4,TRBV7-2,CASSRDSFEKLFF
TRBJ2-3,TRBV5-1,CASRGLRLDTQYF
TRBJ2-7,TRBV14,CASSQVVGYEQYF
TRBJ1-1,TRBV25-1,CASSHYRQGPTEAFF
TRBJ1-6,TRBV4-3,CASSQDRSRVNNSPLHF
TRBJ2-1,TRBV2,CASSVLRGGNEQFF
TRBJ2-3,TRBV7-3,CASSSGTGVTDTQYF
TRBJ2-3,TRBV5-4,CASSGGGQLFGTDTQYF
TRBJ1-1,TRBV29-1,CSVEARPGGSTTEAFF
TRBJ2-7,TRBV30,CAWSVLTNYEQYF
TRBJ1-1,TRBV10-3,CAISDPTVPEAFF
TRBJ1-2,TRBV29-1,CSVLSGDSYGYTF
TRBJ2-3,TRBV27,CASSLRTRRRVTDTQYF
TRBJ1-1,TRBV9,CASSVDGQVDTEAFF
TRBJ2-7,TRBV29-1,CSVEDQGHYEQYF
TRBJ1-2,TRBV19,CASSQEGSGGYTF
TRBJ1-5,TRBV29-1,CSVEWSRYSNQPQHF
TRBJ1-1,TRBV7-2,CASSHWGTEAFF
TRBJ2-1,TRBV30,CAWNPYRGNEQFF
TRBJ2-3,TRBV29-1,CSVEAGTPGRDTQYF
TRBJ2-3,TRBV5-1,CASNRGRLDTQYF
TRBJ1-5,TRBV6-1,CASVYQDRGNQPQHF
TRBJ1-1,TRBV18,CASSTGMAEAFF
TRBJ2-7,TRBV18,CASSPLDRVPYEQYF
TRBJ2-3,TRBV29-1,CSVEDDSSTDTQYF
TRBJ2-6,TRBV29-1,CSVLYSGANVLTF
TRBJ1-2,TRBV29-1,CSVETTFSSYTF
TRBJ2-5,TRBV18,CASSRTGGTGQETQYF
TRBJ1-1,TRBV4-3,CASSQEAGAGNTEAFF
TRBJ1-2,TRBV29-1,CSVDGGEGGYTF
TRBJ2-7,TRBV7-2,CASSGGPGSYEQYF
TRBJ1-3,TRBV9,CASSEGQGADTIYF
TRBJ1-5,TRBV7-2,CASSLIDNQPQHF
TRBJ1-5,TRBV29-1,CSAADGNQPQHF
TRBJ2-2,TRBV19,CASSITGSTGELFF
TRBJ1-1,TRBV29-1,CSVEGQGGTEAFF
TRBJ2-2,TRBV4-1,CASSQVREFKNTGELFF
TRBJ2-3,TRBV20-1,CSASLDTQYF
TRBJ2-5,TRBV29-1,CSVPGGRPETQYF
TRBJ1-6,TRBV30,CAWSVRGSSYNSPLHF
TRBJ1-5,TRBV29-1,CSVVLGGVHQPQHF
TRBJ2-5,TRBV29-1,CSVVGGTVLRETQYF
TRBJ1-2,TRBV5-6,CASSVSHGYTF
TRBJ1-5,TRBV16,CASAAGQGVRQPQHF